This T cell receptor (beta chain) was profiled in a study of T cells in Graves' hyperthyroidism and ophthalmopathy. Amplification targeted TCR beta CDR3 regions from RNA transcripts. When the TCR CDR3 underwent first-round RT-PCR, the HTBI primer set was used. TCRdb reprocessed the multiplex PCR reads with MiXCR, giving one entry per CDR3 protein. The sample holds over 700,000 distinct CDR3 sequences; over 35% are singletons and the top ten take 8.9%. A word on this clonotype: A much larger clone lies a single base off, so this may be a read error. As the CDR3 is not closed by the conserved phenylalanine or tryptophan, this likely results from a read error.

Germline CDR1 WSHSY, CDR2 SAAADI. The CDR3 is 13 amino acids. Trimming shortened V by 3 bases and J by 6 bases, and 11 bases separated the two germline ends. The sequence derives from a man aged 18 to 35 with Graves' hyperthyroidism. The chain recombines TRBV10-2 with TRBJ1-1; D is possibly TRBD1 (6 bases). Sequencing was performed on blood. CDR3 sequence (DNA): TGCGCCAGCAGTGATAGGGAGGGGGCTGAAGCTTTCCTT. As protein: CASSDREGAEAFL.